Sequencing of this T cell receptor (beta chain) was carried out in a study of T cells in Graves' hyperthyroidism and ophthalmopathy. Findings and caveats of the study: A model using 13 V-J features told ophthalmopathy apart from stable hyperthyroidism. It was a median around seven months before onset that the model predicted ophthalmopathy.

RNA transcripts gave rise to amplified TCR beta CDR3 regions. First-round RT-PCR of the TCR CDR3 relied on the HTBI primer set. MiXCR, applied by TCRdb to the multiplex PCR reads, yields one record per CDR3 protein. Here the sample spans more than 550,000 distinct CDR3 sequences, roughly 46% being singletons. There are 15 residues in the CDR3. The V gene's germline CDR1 is SEHNR and CDR2 FQNEAQ (reference sequence). Trimming took 6 bases from V and 3 from J, leaving 17 bases between them. Points on this clonotype: The antigen is undetermined. A clone one base away is much larger, so this may be a read error.

The TCR originated in an adult man with Graves' disease, either hyperthyroidism or ophthalmopathy (not recorded which). The rearrangement joins TRBV7-9 to TRBJ2-5; D tentatively fits TRBD1 or TRBD2 (5 bases each). What was sequenced was peripheral blood or thyroid tissue (not recorded which). CDR3 region: CASSDSSGAKETQYF. The CDR3 region has the DNA TGTGCCAGCAGTGATTCCTCCGGGGCCAAAGAGACCCAGTACTTC.